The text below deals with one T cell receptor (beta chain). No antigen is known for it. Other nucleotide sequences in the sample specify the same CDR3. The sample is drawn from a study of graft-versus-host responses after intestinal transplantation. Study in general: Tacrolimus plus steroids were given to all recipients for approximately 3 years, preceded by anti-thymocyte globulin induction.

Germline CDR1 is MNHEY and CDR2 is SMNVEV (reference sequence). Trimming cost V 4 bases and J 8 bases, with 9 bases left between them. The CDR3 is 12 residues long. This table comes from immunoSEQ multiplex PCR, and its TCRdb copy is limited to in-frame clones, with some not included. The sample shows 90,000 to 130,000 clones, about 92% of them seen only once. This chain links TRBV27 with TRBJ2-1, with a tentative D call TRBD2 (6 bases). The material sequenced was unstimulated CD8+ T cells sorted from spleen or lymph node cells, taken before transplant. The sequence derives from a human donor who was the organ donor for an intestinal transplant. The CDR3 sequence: CASSSQRDEQFF. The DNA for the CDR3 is TGTGCCAGCAGTTCCCAGCGGGATGAGCAGTTCTTC.